This record looks at one T cell receptor beta chain sequence and its context. What it binds is unknown. This entry belongs to a study of chemoradiotherapy in HPV16-positive cancers. Study-wide context: Functional T-cell assays on two HPV16-positive patients' cells defined candidate HPV-specific clones and common TCR motifs. Overall study findings and caveats: Candidate HPV-specific clones and E7-related TCR motifs grew in tumor during treatment.

V shed 0 bases and J 4 bases; nucleotides not matched to a gene: 5. Germline values: CDR1 SGHRS, CDR2 YFSETQ. This CDR3 has 16 residues. Profiling relied on immunoSEQ multiplex PCR, and the TCRdb table lists in-frame clones only, not all of them. This sample has 20,000 to 30,000 clones, with over 85% found just once. The chain carries TRBV5-1 and TRBJ1-3; 9 bases align to TRBD1. The sample consisted of blood, taken from a patient who underwent chemoradiotherapy. The source of this sequence is a human donor with HPV-associated anogenital cancer. CDR3 in DNA: TGCGCCAGCAGCTTGGAAGGACAGGGGTACGGAAACACCATATATTTT. Its protein product is CASSLEGQGYGNTIYF.